Described below is a single T cell receptor beta chain sequence and its context. The conserved phenylalanine or tryptophan normally closing the CDR3 is absent here, so this likely arose from a read error. The DNA is left out, because the CDR3 cannot be placed on it with certainty; the CDR3 is given as TCRdb lists it. This sample stems from a study of Graves' ophthalmopathy and Graves' hyperthyroidism. Using RNA transcripts, the TCR beta CDR3 regions were amplified. Second-round multiplex PCR came after first-round RT-PCR with HTBI primers. In TCRdb, the multiplex PCR reads were re-called with MiXCR into one record per CDR3 protein. The table records approximately 700,000 distinct CDR3 sequences, approximately 39% of them present only once. Germline CDR1 and CDR2: SQVTM and ANQGSEA. Ends included, the CDR3 has 9 residues.

This TCR was sampled from an adult man with Graves' ophthalmopathy. J is TRBJ2-6 and V is TRBV29-1; the table's TRBD1 call for D was not verified on the DNA. What was sequenced was peripheral blood. This chain's CDR3 is CSVEDGTGT.